The rows below give T cell receptor beta chains drawn from one sample of a study of T-cell reconstitution after alpha-beta-depleted transplantation in children. From the PCR reads, TCRdb called clonotypes with MiXCR, one entry per CDR3 protein. The table shows fewer than 550,000 distinct CDR3 sequences, with approximately 10% occurring only once. The material sequenced was PBMCs, taken before TCRalphabeta/CD19-depleted stem cell transplant. The receptors stem from a child aged 2 to 9 with inherited bone marrow failure, due to receive a stem cell transplant. Both conserved end residues are part of each CDR3. A D gene is named only where the DNA matches it firmly. A clone size is listed for some rows: how often the clone was seen (once, few, many), or a class if it is expanded.

>14|many|-|TRBJ2-3|TRBV6-5
TGTGCCAGCAGTTACGCGGACAGCACAGATACGCAGTATTTT
CASSYADSTDTQYF
>15|-|-|TRBJ1-3|TRBV3-1
TGTGCCAGCAGCCAAGATCCCGACTCTGGAAACACCATATATTTT
CASSQDPDSGNTIYF
>13|many|-|TRBJ2-2|TRBV11-2
TGTGCCAGCGAGGGGAGCGGAACCGGGGAGCTGTTTTTT
CASEGSGTGELFF
>13|many|-|TRBJ2-1|TRBV20-1
TGCAGTGCTAGGTTAACAGGGACTTGGGAGCAGTTCTTC
CSARLTGTWEQFF
>12|many|-|TRBJ1-4|TRBV29-1
TGCAGCGTTGTTGGGATAAATGAAAAACTGTTTTTT
CSVVGINEKLFF
>16|-|-|TRBJ2-3|TRBV19
TGTGCCAGTAGTATAGACACGGTTGTGGTTACAGATACGCAGTATTTT
CASSIDTVVVTDTQYF
>14|many|-|TRBJ2-7|TRBV28
TGTGCCAGCAGTCCAGCGGTACGCACCTACGAGCAGTACTTC
CASSPAVRTYEQYF
>16|-|TRBD2|TRBJ2-3|TRBV28
TGTGCCAGCAGTTTCCAGGCTAGCGGATTCACAGATACGCAGTATTTT
CASSFQASGFTDTQYF
>12|many|-|TRBJ2-3|TRBV20-1
TGCAGTGCTGCCACAGGAACAGATACGCAGTATTTT
CSAATGTDTQYF
>12|few|-|TRBJ2-5|TRBV20-1
TGCAGTCCAACTGATCGTTCGGGGACCCAGTACTTC
CSPTDRSGTQYF
>15|many|-|TRBJ2-6|TRBV27
TGTGCCAGCAGTTCTTATGACTCTGGGGCCAACGTCCTGACTTTC
CASSSYDSGANVLTF
>13|-|-|TRBJ2-7|TRBV29-1
TGCAGCGTAGCGGAGGAGGCCACCTACGAGCAGTACTTC
CSVAEEATYEQYF
>12|many|TRBD2|TRBJ2-1|TRBV20-1
TGCAGTGCCTGGGACTACTTCAATGAGCAGTTCTTC
CSAWDYFNEQFF
>14|many|-|TRBJ2-7|TRBV20-1
TGCAGTGCTAGAGTTCCCGGGAGAGGAAACGAGCAGTACTTC
CSARVPGRGNEQYF
>13|many|-|TRBJ2-3|TRBV29-1
TGCAGCGTCTTCTTGTTGGGCACAGATACGCAGTATTTT
CSVFLLGTDTQYF
>14|many|TRBD2|TRBJ2-2|TRBV4-1
TGCGCCAGCAGGAGACTAGCGGGAGCTTTCGAGCTGTTTTTT
CASRRLAGAFELFF
>17|few|-|TRBJ2-3|TRBV12-5
TGTGCTAGTGGTACCTACCTAGGGGGTTTAAGCACAGATACGCAGTATTTT
CASGTYLGGLSTDTQYF
>14|few|-|TRBJ1-5|TRBV10-2
TGCGCCAGCAGTGACGGACTCAGCAATCAGCCCCAGCATTTT
CASSDGLSNQPQHF
>13|many|-|TRBJ2-2|TRBV6-5
TGTGCCAGCCTTTGGGGCTCCACCGGGGAGCTGTTTTTT
CASLWGSTGELFF
>15|many|TRBD2|TRBJ2-7|TRBV4-3
TGCGCCAGCAGCCCCGGGTCTAGCGGAACCTACGAGCAGTACTTC
CASSPGSSGTYEQYF
>16|many|-|TRBJ2-1|TRBV4-3
TGCGCCAGCAGCCAAGGAGGCAGCGGACTCTACAATGAGCAGTTCTTC
CASSQGGSGLYNEQFF
>13|many|TRBD1|TRBJ2-4|TRBV12-3/TRBV12-4
TGTGCCAGCAGTTGGGACAGGGGGTACATTCAGTACTTC
CASSWDRGYIQYF
>16|many|TRBD2|TRBJ2-3|TRBV7-8
TGTGCCAGCAGCTTAGCCGGGACTAGCGGCTCAGATACGCAGTATTTT
CASSLAGTSGSDTQYF
>14|many|-|TRBJ2-5|TRBV5-1
TGCGCCAGCAGCCCCGGGACCGTCTGGGAGACCCAGTACTTC
CASSPGTVWETQYF
>10|few|-|TRBJ2-1|TRBV2
TGTGTTAGTGGGGAGGATGAGCAGTTCTTC
CVSGEDEQFF
>12|few|-|TRBJ2-3|TRBV20-1
TGCAGTGCCCCGACTAGGACAGATACGCAGTATTTT
CSAPTRTDTQYF